The clone carrying this T cell receptor beta chain turned up a few times. The antigen is undetermined. Next came a second PCR, run for roughly 6 to 11 cycles, which used a sample-barcoded 5' primer along with a J-beta primer mix. TCRdb processed the 5' RACE reads anew with MiXCR; each CDR3 protein has one entry. Among 1.5 million or so distinct CDR3 sequences listed, about 40% were seen once. This record belongs to a study of blood T cells in healthy people across ages. Overall study findings and caveats: The authors considered diversity estimates from one million T cells to be underestimates.

V lost 6 bases and J lost 7; bases outside the gene matches: 13. The CDR3 totals 16 residues. The V gene's germline CDR1 is DFQATT and CDR2 SNEGSKA (reference sequence). This chain connects TRBV20-1 to TRBJ1-6; 9 nucleotides align to TRBD1. The sequenced sample consisted of blood. The clonotype comes from a woman younger than 35 in good health. The CDR3 bases are TGCAGTGCCGGACCCCCGGGACAGGGAATCAATTCACCCCTCCACTTT. This gives the protein CSAGPPGQGINSPLHF.